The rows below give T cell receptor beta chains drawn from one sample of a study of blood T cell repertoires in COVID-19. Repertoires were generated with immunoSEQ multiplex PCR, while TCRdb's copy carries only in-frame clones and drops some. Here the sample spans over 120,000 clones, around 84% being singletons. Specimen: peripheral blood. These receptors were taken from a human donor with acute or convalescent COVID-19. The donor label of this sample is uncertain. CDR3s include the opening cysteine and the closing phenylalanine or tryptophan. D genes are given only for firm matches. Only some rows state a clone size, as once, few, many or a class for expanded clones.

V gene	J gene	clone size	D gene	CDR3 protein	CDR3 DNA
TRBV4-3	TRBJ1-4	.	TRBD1	CASSQNPGTGLNEKLFF	TGCGCCAGCAGCCAAAACCCCGGGACAGGGCTTAATGAAAAACTGTTTTTT
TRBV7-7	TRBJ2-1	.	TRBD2	CASIPYGLAGVCEQFF	TGTGCTAGCATCCCTTATGGACTAGCGGGAGTTTGTGAGCAGTTCTTC
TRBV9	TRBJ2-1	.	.	CASSVALNEQFF	TGTGCCAGCAGCGTAGCATTGAATGAGCAGTTCTTC
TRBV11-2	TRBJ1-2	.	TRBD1	CASSPGTGKVYGYTF	TGTGCCAGCAGCCCAGGGACAGGGAAAGTTTATGGCTACACCTTC
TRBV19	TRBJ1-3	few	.	CASSPTGRYSGNTIYF	TGTGCCAGTAGTCCGACAGGCCGATACTCTGGAAACACCATATATTTT
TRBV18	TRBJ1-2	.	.	CASSPREANYGYTF	TGTGCCAGCTCACCACGGGAGGCTAACTATGGCTACACCTTC
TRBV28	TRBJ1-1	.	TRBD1	CASIGTENTEAFF	TGTGCCAGCATAGGGACAGAGAACACTGAAGCTTTCTTT
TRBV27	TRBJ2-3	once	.	CASSLRQARTDTQYF	TGTGCCAGCAGTTTACGGCAGGCCCGCACAGATACGCAGTATTTT
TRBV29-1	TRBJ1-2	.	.	CSAAAGDGYTF	TGCAGCGCGGCCGCAGGGGATGGCTACACCTTC
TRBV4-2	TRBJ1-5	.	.	CASSQGGSQPQHF	TGTGCCAGCAGCCAAGGAGGGTCCCAGCCCCAGCATTTT
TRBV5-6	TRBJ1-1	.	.	CASSLDEIPGGTEAFF	TGTGCCAGCAGCTTAGACGAAATCCCGGGAGGCACTGAAGCTTTCTTT
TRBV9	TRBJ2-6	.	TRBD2	CASSPRHSGSGANVLTF	TGTGCCAGCAGCCCACGACATAGCGGGAGTGGGGCCAACGTCCTGACTTTC
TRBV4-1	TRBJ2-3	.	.	CASSQDLAQSDTQYF	TGCGCCAGCAGCCAAGATCTCGCTCAGTCAGATACGCAGTATTTT
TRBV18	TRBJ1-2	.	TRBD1	CASSPAQGNYGYTF	TGTGCCAGCTCACCGGCACAGGGGAACTATGGCTACACCTTC
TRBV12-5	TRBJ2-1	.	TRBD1	CASGLGGVTGVPNEQFF	TGTGCTAGTGGTTTGGGGGGTGTGACAGGGGTGCCCAATGAGCAGTTCTTC
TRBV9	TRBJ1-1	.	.	CASSLSGLRTTEAFF	TGTGCCAGCAGCCTCTCCGGACTCCGAACGACTGAAGCTTTCTTT
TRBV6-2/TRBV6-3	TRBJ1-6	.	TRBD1	CASSSRTGRNSPLHF	TGTGCCAGCAGTAGCCGGACAGGGAGGAATTCACCCCTCCACTTT
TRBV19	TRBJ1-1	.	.	CASSKSGHPMNTEAFF	TGTGCCAGTAGTAAATCGGGACACCCCATGAACACTGAAGCTTTCTTT
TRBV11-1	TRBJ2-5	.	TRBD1	CASSPQGAKETQYF	TGTGCCAGCAGCCCACAGGGGGCTAAGGAGACCCAGTACTTC
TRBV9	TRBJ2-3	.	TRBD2	CASSFSPSGRLYF	TGTGCCAGCAGCTTCAGTCCTAGCGGGAGGTTGTATTTT
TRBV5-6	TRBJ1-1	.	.	CASREGGRGTEAFF	TGTGCCAGCCGCGAAGGGGGACGGGGCACTGAAGCTTTCTTT
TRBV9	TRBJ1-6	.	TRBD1	CASSEYRGVNSPLHF	TGTGCCAGCAGCGAATACAGGGGTGTTAATTCACCCCTCCACTTT
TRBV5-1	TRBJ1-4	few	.	CASSLIPDSEKLFF	TGCGCCAGCAGCTTGATACCAGATTCTGAAAAACTGTTTTTT
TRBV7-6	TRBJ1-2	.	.	CASSLERDYGYTF	TGTGCCAGCAGCTTAGAGCGGGACTATGGCTACACCTTC
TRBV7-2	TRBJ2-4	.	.	CASSLGGAKNIQYF	TGTGCCAGCAGCTTAGGAGGGGCCAAAAACATTCAGTACTTC
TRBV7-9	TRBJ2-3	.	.	CASSLNSPSTDTQYF	TGTGCCAGCAGCTTAAACAGTCCTAGCACAGATACGCAGTATTTT
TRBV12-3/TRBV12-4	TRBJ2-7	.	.	CASGPQGFHEQYF	TGTGCCAGCGGACCTCAGGGTTTCCACGAGCAGTACTTC
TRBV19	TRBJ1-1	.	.	CASSTPRTGNTEAFF	TGTGCCAGTAGTACACCTCGAACAGGGAACACTGAAGCTTTCTTT
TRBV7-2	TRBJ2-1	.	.	CASSLLGAASSYNEQFF	TGTGCCAGCAGCTTATTGGGGGCCGCGAGCTCCTACAATGAGCAGTTCTTC